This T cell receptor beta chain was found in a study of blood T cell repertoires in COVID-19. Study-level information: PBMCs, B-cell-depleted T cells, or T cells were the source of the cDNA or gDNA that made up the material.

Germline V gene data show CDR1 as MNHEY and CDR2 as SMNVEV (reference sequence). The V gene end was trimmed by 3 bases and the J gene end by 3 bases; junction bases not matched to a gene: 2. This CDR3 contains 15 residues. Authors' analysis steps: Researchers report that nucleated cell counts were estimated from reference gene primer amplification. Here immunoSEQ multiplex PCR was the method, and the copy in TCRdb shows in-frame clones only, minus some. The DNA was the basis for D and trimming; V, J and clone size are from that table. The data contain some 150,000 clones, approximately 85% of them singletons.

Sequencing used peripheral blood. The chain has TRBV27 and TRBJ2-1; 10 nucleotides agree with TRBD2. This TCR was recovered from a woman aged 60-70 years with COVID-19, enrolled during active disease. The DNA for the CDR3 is TGTGCCAGCAGTTTTAGCGGGGGGTTCTACAATGAGCAGTTCTTC. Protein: CASSFSGGFYNEQFF.